The rows below give T cell receptor beta chains drawn from one sample of a study of T cells after yellow fever vaccination. TCRdb reprocessed the 5' RACE reads with MiXCR, giving one entry per CDR3 protein. The table has 13,000 or so distinct CDR3 sequences, more than 4.5% seen once; the top ten hold 40% to 60%. This specimen was PBMCs, either bulk or a sorted T-cell subset (CD4+, CD8+, memory, or dextramer-sorted; not recorded which), taken 45 days after the yellow fever booster vaccination. The receptor set was obtained from a man aged 25 to 40 who received the YFV17D yellow fever vaccine. The CDR3 runs from the conserved cysteine through the conserved F or W. Each record gives: J gene, D gene, clone size, CDR3 length, V gene, CDR3 DNA, CDR3 protein. A D gene is named only where the DNA matches it firmly. Clone size appears in some rows only: once, few, many, or a class for an expanded clone.

>TRBJ2-1|-|many|13|TRBV5-1
TGCGCCAGCAGCGTACTAGTTTACAATGAGCAGTTCTTC
CASSVLVYNEQFF
>TRBJ2-2|TRBD2|-|16|TRBV6-2/TRBV6-3
TGTGCCAGCAGTTTTATAGCGGGAGTGGTTACCGGGGAGCTGTTTTTT
CASSFIAGVVTGELFF
>TRBJ2-3|-|many|10|TRBV29-1
TGCAGCGCCGATTCGGATACGCAGTATTTT
CSADSDTQYF
>TRBJ2-7|-|many|13|TRBV27
TGTGCCAGCAGTTTAGACGGAACCTACGAGCAGTACTTC
CASSLDGTYEQYF
>TRBJ2-3|-|many|14|TRBV6-2/TRBV6-3
TGTGCCAGCAGTCCACCCGGGGCCGGGAATACGCAGTATTTT
CASSPPGAGNTQYF
>TRBJ2-1|-|many|12|TRBV20-1
TGCAGTGCCAACCCGAGGAACAATGAGCAGTTCTTC
CSANPRNNEQFF
>TRBJ2-7|TRBD1|many|17|TRBV7-2
TGTGCCAGCAGCTTCCTACCTGGGACAGGGGAGAGCTACGAGCAGTACTTC
CASSFLPGTGESYEQYF
>TRBJ2-1|TRBD2|many|15|TRBV20-1
TGCAGTGCTCCGACTAGCGGGAGGTCCTACAATGAGCAGTTCTTC
CSAPTSGRSYNEQFF
>TRBJ2-7|TRBD1|many|14|TRBV29-1
TGCAGCGTAGCCGGGACAGGGACATCCTACGAGCAGTACTTC
CSVAGTGTSYEQYF
>TRBJ2-3|-|many|20|TRBV18
TGTGCCAGCTCACCACCGTATGACATCCAGGGTAGCGAATTGACAGATACGCAGTATTTT
CASSPPYDIQGSELTDTQYF
>TRBJ2-7|TRBD2|many|15|TRBV20-1
TGCAGCGCACAAAGCCTGAACGGGAGGTCTTATGAGCAGTACTTC
CSAQSLNGRSYEQYF
>TRBJ2-1|-|-|14|TRBV7-2
TGTGCCAGCAGCCAGCTAGGCACTATCATTGAGCAGTTCTTC
CASSQLGTIIEQFF
>TRBJ1-2|-|many|18|TRBV15
TGTGCCACCAGCAGAGGAGTGCGACGGTCCGGTATCTCCGATGGCTACACCTTC
CATSRGVRRSGISDGYTF
>TRBJ2-3|-|many|13|TRBV19
TGTGCCAGTAGGCTCCAGGGAGGTCCGACGCAGTATTTT
CASRLQGGPTQYF
>TRBJ1-2|TRBD1|many|13|TRBV20-1
TGCAGTGCTTCTTCTGGACAGGAGTACGGCTACACCTTC
CSASSGQEYGYTF
>TRBJ2-2|-|many|14|TRBV20-1
TGCAGTGCTATCCGGGACTGGAACACCGGGGAGCTGTTTTTT
CSAIRDWNTGELFF
>TRBJ2-5|-|many|13|TRBV5-1
TGCGCCAGCAGCGGACAATCGGTGGAGACCCAGTACTTC
CASSGQSVETQYF
>TRBJ1-4|-|-|14|TRBV28
TGTGCCAGCAGTCTTCGAGCAACTAATGAAAAACTGTTTTTT
CASSLRATNEKLFF
>TRBJ2-1|TRBD2|many|15|TRBV7-2
TGTGCCAGCAGCTTAGTGGGACTACCCTACAATGAGCAGTTCTTC
CASSLVGLPYNEQFF
>TRBJ2-7|-|many|12|TRBV20-1
TGCAGTGCTAGCGTGGTTAGGACTGAGCAGTACTTC
CSASVVRTEQYF
>TRBJ2-5|-|many|17|TRBV24-1
TGTGCCACCAGTGATCCGGGTTCCTGGGCAGGGAAGGAGACCCAGTACTTC
CATSDPGSWAGKETQYF
>TRBJ1-5|-|many|14|TRBV27
TGTGCCAGCAGAGGATTGGGGAGCAATCAGCCCCAGCATTTT
CASRGLGSNQPQHF
>TRBJ1-1|-|many|13|TRBV7-2
TGTGCCAGCAGCTTAGGTCAGTTAGCTGAAGCTTTCTTT
CASSLGQLAEAFF
>TRBJ2-1|-|many|11|TRBV20-1
TGCAGTGCTAGAGAACAGAATGAGCAGTTCTTC
CSAREQNEQFF
>TRBJ2-3|TRBD2|-|18|TRBV28
TGTGCCAGCGGCCCCAGGCTCTGGACTAGCGGGAGCGGCGATACGCAGTATTTT
CASGPRLWTSGSGDTQYF
>TRBJ2-7|-|many|14|TRBV7-2
TGTGCCAGCAGCTTAGCGGTACAGTCCTACGAGCAGTACTTC
CASSLAVQSYEQYF